This T cell receptor (beta chain) was documented in a study of CD8 T cells in ankylosing spondylitis. About this clonotype itself: Its matching antigen is unknown.

Findings and caveats of the study: A CD8+ phenotype characterized the disease-linked clones, which were relatively rare in peripheral blood.

TCRdb processed the 5' RACE reads anew with MiXCR; each CDR3 protein has one entry. The profile shows roughly 150,000 distinct CDR3 sequences, approximately 7.4% of them singletons. This receptor was obtained from a female donor with ankylosing spondylitis or in good health (not recorded which). The sample was blood, either unsorted or a sorted T cell fraction (not recorded which).

The CDR3 region is CASSFGSPETQYF. CDR3 nucleotide sequence: TGTGCCAGCAGCTTTGGTTCGCCGGAGACCCAGTACTTC. The chain has TRBV7-6 and TRBJ2-5; unclear D gene. V was trimmed by 3 bases and J by 5 bases, leaving 10 bases between them. The CDR3 loop spans 13 amino acids. Germline lookup yields CDR1 SGHVS and CDR2 FNYEAQ.